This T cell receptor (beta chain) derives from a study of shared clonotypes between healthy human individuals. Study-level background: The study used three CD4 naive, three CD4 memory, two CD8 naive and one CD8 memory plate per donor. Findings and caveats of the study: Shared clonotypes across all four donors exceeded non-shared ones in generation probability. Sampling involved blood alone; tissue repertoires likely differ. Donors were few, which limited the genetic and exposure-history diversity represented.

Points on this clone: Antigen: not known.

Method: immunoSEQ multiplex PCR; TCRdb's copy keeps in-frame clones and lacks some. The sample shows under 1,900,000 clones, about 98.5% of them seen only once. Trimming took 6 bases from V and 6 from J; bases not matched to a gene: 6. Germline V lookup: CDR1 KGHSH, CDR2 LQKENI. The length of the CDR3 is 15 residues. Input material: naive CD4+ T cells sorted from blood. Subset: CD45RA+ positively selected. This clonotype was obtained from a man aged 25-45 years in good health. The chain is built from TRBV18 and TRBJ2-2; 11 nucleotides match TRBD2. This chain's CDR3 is CASSPTSGSSGELFF. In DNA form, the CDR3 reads TGTGCCAGCTCTCCCACTAGCGGGAGTTCCGGGGAGCTGTTTTTT. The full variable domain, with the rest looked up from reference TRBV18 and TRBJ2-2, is NAGVMQNPRHLVRRRGQEARLRCSPMKGHSHVYWYRQLPEEGLKFMVYLQKENIIDESGMPKERFSAEFPKEGPSILRIQQVVRGDSAAYFCASSPTSGSSGELFFGEGSRLTVL.